The sequence of this TCR beta chain was determined in a study of Ad26.COV2.S vaccination and SARS-CoV-2 variants. Study at large: Donor was one of the participants in the Ad26.COV2.S arm of the COV1001 trial. Into the muscle, Ad26.COV2.S was dosed once or twice, 56 days apart.

V was shortened by 8 bases and J by 2 bases, with 12 bases between the two germline ends. The CDR3 runs to 12 residues. Germline CDR1 is GTSNPN and CDR2 is SVGIG (reference sequence). The data were produced by immunoSEQ multiplex PCR, yet TCRdb's version contains in-frame clones alone and is incomplete. The profile shows some 410,000 clones, over 80% of them singletons. Documented treatment: 15 to 20 received Ad26.COV2.S at low or high dose, single or two shots; several received placebo; per-sample allocation not given. Day 63 after the first vaccine or placebo injection was the time point for sampling.

The sequenced sample was peripheral blood, obtained in a trial of Ad26.COV2.S vaccine versus placebo. The TCR comes from a person between 18 and 65 years old who received the Ad26.COV2.S COVID-19 vaccine or a placebo. This chain links TRBV30 with TRBJ1-2; D remains ambiguous. DNA for the CDR3: TGTGCCCGCTCGGCAGGCAACTATGGCTACACCTTC. Protein product: CARSAGNYGYTF.